The present T cell receptor beta chain was sequenced within a study of cytomegalovirus exposure and HLA in healthy donors. Study-wide results and limits: The analysis excluded some indistinguishable V segments, including TRBV6-2 and TRBV6-3. A later analysis showed TCR association rates differing by HLA locus, peaking at DRB1 and lowest at HLA-C.

Germline CDR1 and CDR2: MDHEN and SYDVKM. Unmatched junction bases numbered 5, after V lost 6 bases and J lost 2 bases. The CDR3 length is 14 residues. PCR used 60 Vbeta primers and 13 Jbeta primers. Source study methods: The authors later counted roughly 79 million unique TCR beta chains, roughly 10 million of them shared. The assay was immunoSEQ multiplex PCR, and TCRdb's table has in-frame clones only and misses some. V and J calls plus clone size are reproduced from that table; the DNA served to infer D and trimming. Altogether some 170,000 clones are present, about two thirds being singletons, with the ten largest covering under 3.5%. To note about this clone: Its specificity is unknown.

This cohort consisted of healthy bone marrow donors. The rearrangement joins TRBV28 to TRBJ2-7, with 9 nucleotides matching TRBD1. The sample was PBMCs. This sequence was found in a woman in her twenties or thirties in good health and CMV-seronegative. The CDR3 loop is CASRGTGPTYEQYF. The DNA of the CDR3 is TGTGCCAGCAGAGGGACAGGGCCCACCTACGAGCAGTACTTC. Complete variable domain (other parts from reference TRBV28 and TRBJ2-7): DVKVTQSSRYLVKRTGEKVFLECVQDMDHENMFWYRQDPGLGLRLIYFSYDVKMKEKGDIPEGYSVSREKKERFSLILESASTNQTSMYLCASRGTGPTYEQYFGPGTRLTVT.